The clone carrying this TCR beta chain was seen repeatedly, ten times or more. The antigen is not known. The data derive from a study of CD8 T cells in ankylosing spondylitis. Preparation of TCR beta libraries was done by quantitative 5'-RACE with molecular barcodes. TCRdb processed the 5' RACE reads anew with MiXCR; each CDR3 protein has one entry. The sample lists 40,000 or so distinct CDR3 sequences; over 2.5% were seen once. Study outcomes and limitations: Disease-associated clonotypes exhibited CD8+ identity and were relatively infrequent in peripheral blood. Reported data indicate significant enrichment of disease-linked clones within matched ankylosing spondylitis synovial fluid. Certain motif variants had earlier appeared in reactive arthritis synovial fluid and blood.

Trimming took 5 bases from V and 7 from J, leaving 18 bases between them. This CDR3 contains 15 residues. The germline V gene encodes CDR1 SGDLS and CDR2 YYNGEE. The sample comprised blood, either unsorted or a sorted T cell fraction (not recorded which). The J gene is TRBJ2-2, the V gene TRBV9, with a possible D match to TRBD2 (5 bases). The TCR originated in a male donor with ankylosing spondylitis or in good health (not recorded which). CDR3 sequence (DNA): TGTGCCAGCAGACCCCGGGATTCTCCCATCGGGGAGCTGTTTTTT. It specifies CASRPRDSPIGELFF. The entire variable domain, with the rest obtained from reference TRBV9 and TRBJ2-2, is as follows: DSGVTQTPKHLITATGQRVTLRCSPRSGDLSVYWYQQSLDQGLQFLIQYYNGEERAKGNILERFSAQQFPDLHSELNLSSLELGDSALYFCASRPRDSPIGELFFGEGSRLTVL.